Below, one T cell receptor beta chain is given with its context. This record comes from a study of T-cell memory formation after mild COVID-19. Trimming took 4 bases from V and 8 from J, leaving 9 bases between them. The CDR3 consists of 13 residues. From germline, CDR1 is MNHNY and CDR2 SVGAGI (reference sequence). With constant-segment primers, 5'RACE yielded cDNA libraries of TCR alpha and TCR beta that carried sample barcodes and UMIs. TCRdb itself ran the 5' RACE reads through MiXCR, one entry per CDR3 protein. The table lists approximately 260,000 distinct CDR3 sequences, over 15% of them singletons, with 22% in the top ten.

The origin of this receptor is a man aged 18 to 29 who had mild COVID-19 (a few samples of this study predate the infection). Cell type and time point are not known. The gene calls are TRBV6-6 and TRBJ1-6, with D unclear. The specimen was PBMCs or a T cell subset sorted from them (not recorded which). The CDR3 coding sequence is TGTGCCAGCAGTTCCTCTACGTATTCACCCCTCCACTTT. Translation: CASSSSTYSPLHF.